Presented here are 29 T cell receptor beta chains from one specimen sequenced in a study of T-cell memory formation after mild COVID-19. TCRdb ran MiXCR on the 5' RACE reads and lists one entry per CDR3 protein. The table lists 300,000 to 400,000 distinct CDR3 sequences, around 21% of them singletons. The sequenced sample consisted of PBMCs or a T cell subset sorted from them (not recorded which). The receptors derive from an adult woman who had mild COVID-19 (a few samples of this study predate the infection). Cell type and time point are not known.

This clonotype has more than one count but fewer than ten. The chain recombines TRBV5-1 with TRBJ2-7, with 7 bases matching TRBD2. This CDR3 is built from 13 residues. V dropped 7 bases and J dropped 6; count of bases not matched to a gene: 10. Looked up from germline, CDR1 is SGHRS and CDR2 is YFSETQ. CDR3 DNA sequence: TGCGCCAGCCGATTACAGCGGGACGGCGAGCAGTACTTC. The encoded protein is CASRLQRDGEQYF.

This chain links TRBV5-1 with TRBJ2-1; unclear D gene. Trimming shortened V by 0 bases and J by 2 bases, and 18 bases separated the two germline ends. Germline CDR1 and CDR2: SGHRS and YFSETQ. The CDR3 is 18 amino acids. The CDR3 DNA reads as TGCGCCAGCAGCTTGGTCGGGTATGGTTTCGGAACCTACAATGAGCAGTTCTTC. Protein product: CASSLVGYGFGTYNEQFF. The full variable domain, its missing parts supplied by reference TRBV5-1 and TRBJ2-1, is KAGVTQTPRYLIKTRGQQVTLSCSPISGHRSVSWYQQTPGQGLQFLFEYFSETQRNKGNFPGRFSGRQFSNSRSEMNVSTLELGDSALYLCASSLVGYGFGTYNEQFFGPGTRLTVL.

CDR3: CASSLITGYEQYF. CDR3 in DNA: TGTGCCAGCAGCTTAATAACGGGCTACGAGCAGTACTTC. The chain uses TRBV7-2 and TRBJ2-7; D uncertain. This CDR3 is built from 13 residues. Trimming removed 2 bases at V and 3 bases at J, with 8 bases between. Germline V gene data show CDR1 as SGHTA and CDR2 as FQGNSA. Full variable domain (missing parts from reference TRBV7-2 and TRBJ2-7): GAGVSQSPSNKVTEKGKDVELRCDPISGHTALYWYRQSLGQGLEFLIYFQGNSAPDKSGLPSDRFSAERTGGSVSTLTIQRTQQEDSAVYLCASSLITGYEQYFGPGTRLTVT.

This clonotype occurred a few times. The chain uses TRBV3-1 and TRBJ2-3, with D tentatively TRBD2 (6 bases). The CDR3 is made up of 12 amino acids. Per germline, CDR1 LGHDT and CDR2 YNNKEL (reference sequence). With 3 bases removed from V and 10 bases from J, the gap between germline ends came to 11 bases. The CDR3 spells CASSHGGLAQYF. In DNA form, the CDR3 reads TGTGCCAGCAGCCACGGGGGTCTGGCGCAGTATTTT.

The V gene is TRBV30, the J gene TRBJ2-4; 9 nucleotides agree with TRBD2. CDR1 is GTSNPN, CDR2 SVGIG, per germline (reference sequence). The trim removed 1 base at V and 0 bases at J, leaving 10 bases unmatched. CDR3 length: 18 amino acids. The CDR3 spells CAWSGNSGGRIAKNIQYF. Here the CDR3 DNA reads TGTGCCTGGAGTGGTAATAGCGGGGGAAGAATAGCCAAAAACATTCAGTACTTC.

This clonotype was counted only a few times. This chain links TRBV10-3 with TRBJ2-3; D gene ambiguous. Germline V gene lookup returns CDR1 ENHRY and CDR2 SYGVKD. This CDR3 spans 14 amino acids. Trimming took 2 bases from V and 3 from J, leaving 9 bases between them. For the CDR3, the DNA is TGTGCCATCAGTGAGAGGCTAGTGACAGATACGCAGTATTTT. This gives the protein CAISERLVTDTQYF.

The chain recombines TRBV5-1 with TRBJ2-7, with 8 nucleotides matching TRBD1. With 4 bases clipped from V and 2 bases from J, the junction kept 8 bases outside the gene matches. The length of the CDR3 is 15 residues. The germline V gene has CDR1 SGHRS and CDR2 YFSETQ. The CDR3 DNA is TGCGCCAGCAGCGAGACAGGGGAAATAACCTACGAGCAGTACTTC. Its protein product is CASSETGEITYEQYF.

The rearrangement links TRBV5-1 to TRBJ2-1; 10 nucleotides match TRBD2. The CDR3 totals 15 residues. Germline V gives CDR1 SGHRS, CDR2 YFSETQ. The ends lost 4 bases at V and 7 bases at J; junction bases unmatched: 8. The CDR3, as DNA: TGCGCCAGCAGCACTAGCGGGATAGAAGGTAATGAGCAGTTCTTC. It encodes CASSTSGIEGNEQFF.

This clonotype was recorded a few times. CDR3: CASSQESSNQPQHF. The CDR3 DNA is TGCGCCAGCAGCCAAGAGTCGAGTAATCAGCCCCAGCATTTT. The rearrangement uses TRBV4-1 and TRBJ1-5, with D hard to call. V lost 0 bases to trimming and J lost 4 bases, with 7 bases between them. CDR1 is MGHRA and CDR2 is YSYEKL in the germline V gene. This CDR3 spans 14 amino acids.

This chain connects TRBV15 to TRBJ2-7, with no clear D. Germline values: CDR1 LNHNV, CDR2 YYDKDF (reference sequence). The ends were cut back, 2 bases at V and 6 bases at J, with 8 bases in the middle. The CDR3 consists of 12 residues. This chain's CDR3 is CATSRWGTEQYF. Here the CDR3 DNA reads TGTGCCACCAGCAGATGGGGAACCGAGCAGTACTTC.

This clonotype was counted many times. The chain joins TRBV15 to TRBJ2-1; 9 nucleotides line up with TRBD2. There are 16 residues in the CDR3. J gave up 7 bases and V 0 bases, and 7 bases lay outside the gene matches. Germline CDR1 LNHNV, CDR2 YYDKDF (reference sequence). The CDR3 nucleotides are TGTGCCACCAGCAGAGAGCGGGAGGGCCTCCATAATGAGCAGTTCTTC. It specifies CATSREREGLHNEQFF. The full variable domain, rest sourced from reference TRBV15 and TRBJ2-1, is DAMVIQNPRYQVTQFGKPVTLSCSQTLNHNVMYWYQQKSSQAPKLLFHYYDKDFNNEADTPDNFQSRRPNTSFCFLDIRSPGLGDTAMYLCATSREREGLHNEQFFGPGTRLTVL.

This chain connects TRBV20-1 to TRBJ2-2; 8 bases align to TRBD2. Trimming cost V 3 bases and J 4 bases; bases outside gene matches: 10. Per the germline V gene, CDR1 is DFQATT and CDR2 is SNEGSKA (reference sequence). This CDR3 is 16 amino acids long. CDR3 in DNA: TGCAGTGCTAGTCCTCTACGGGGGGGCGTCACCGGGGAGCTGTTTTTT. It yields the protein CSASPLRGGVTGELFF.

At least ten counts were recorded for this clonotype. The chain combines TRBV7-2 with TRBJ2-3, with a weak D call TRBD2 (6 bases). Trimming shortened V by 0 bases and J by 1 base, and 11 bases separated the two germline ends. CDR1 and CDR2 (germline): SGHTA, FQGNSA. This CDR3 contains 16 residues. CDR3 bases: TGTGCCAGCAGCTTAGCGGTGGGAGGAGGCACAGATACGCAGTATTTT. Its protein product is CASSLAVGGGTDTQYF.

The J gene is TRBJ2-5, the V gene TRBV6-6, with 12 positions matching TRBD2. Germline V gene data show CDR1 as MNHNY and CDR2 as SVGAGI (reference sequence). This CDR3 comprises 17 residues. J gave up 0 bases and V 0 bases, and 2 bases lay outside the gene matches. The CDR3 protein is CASSYSLAGGYQETQYF. CDR3 sequence (DNA): TGTGCCAGCAGTTACTCTCTAGCGGGAGGGTACCAAGAGACCCAGTACTTC.

V usage is TRBV4-2 and J usage is TRBJ1-2, with TRBD1 matching 8 bases. Germline-derived CDR1 and CDR2 are LGHNA and YNFKEQ. The J segment lost 4 bases and the V segment lost 6 bases, leaving 7 bases of the junction unmatched. The CDR3 is made up of 14 amino acids. CDR3 sequence: CASSSDRGSYGYTF. The CDR3 nucleotides read TGTGCCAGCAGTAGCGACAGGGGCTCCTATGGCTACACCTTC.

In its sample, this clonotype was seen a few times. The rearrangement links TRBV12-3 or TRBV12-4 to TRBJ2-7; 7 bases line up with TRBD1. The V segment lost 5 bases and the J segment 3 bases; nucleotides outside the gene matches: 16. There are 17 residues in the CDR3. This CDR3 reads CASSPGRTGRSGYEQYF. As DNA, the CDR3 is TGTGCCAGCAGTCCGGGTCGGACAGGCAGGTCGGGCTACGAGCAGTACTTC.

V is TRBV29-1 and J is TRBJ2-7, with 8 bases aligning to TRBD1. Germline loops: CDR1 SQVTM, CDR2 ANQGSEA. V was pared by 4 bases and J by 5 bases, with 7 bases of the junction left unmatched. CDR3 size: 13 residues. Here the CDR3 DNA reads TGCAGCGTTGGGATCTGGACAGGGAACGAGCAGTACTTC. It yields the protein CSVGIWTGNEQYF.

At least ten counts were recorded for this clonotype. This chain joins TRBV9 and TRBJ2-1, with a weak D call TRBD1 (7 bases). The ends were cut back, 0 bases at V and 3 bases at J, with 22 bases in the middle. The CDR3 runs 19 residues. The germline CDR1 and CDR2 sequences are SGDLS and YYNGEE. The CDR3 DNA sequence: TGTGCCAGCAGCGTAGCAGGGGGTGGTAGCGGTGAACTCTACAATGAGCAGTTCTTC. This codes for CASSVAGGGSGELYNEQFF.

The chain employs TRBV7-3 and TRBJ2-1; 11 nucleotides line up with TRBD2. The V gene's germline CDR1 is SGHTA and CDR2 FQGTGA. After removal of 3 bases from V and 5 bases from J, the junction contained 3 bases not matched to a gene. This CDR3 region has 15 residues. CDR3 region: CASSFLAGGNNEQFF. CDR3 coding DNA: TGTGCCAGCAGCTTCTTAGCGGGAGGGAACAATGAGCAGTTCTTC. Full variable domain (missing parts from reference TRBV7-3 and TRBJ2-1): GAGVSQTPSNKVTEKGKYVELRCDPISGHTALYWYRQSLGQGPEFLIYFQGTGAADDSGLPNDRFFAVRPEGSVSTLKIQRTERGDSAVYLCASSFLAGGNNEQFFGPGTRLTVL.

This clonotype was counted a few times. As DNA, the CDR3 is TGCAGCGTTCCCAAGAGTGCCGGTTCGAACTATGGCTACACCTTC. It encodes CSVPKSAGSNYGYTF. J is TRBJ1-2 and V is TRBV29-1; D remains unclear. Trimming pared 5 bases from V and 2 bases from J, leaving 18 bases between. The CDR3 is made up of 15 amino acids. Germline assignment: CDR1 SQVTM and CDR2 ANQGSEA.

The V call is TRBV15, the J call TRBJ1-6; possible D gene TRBD1, 5 bases. Germline CDR1 and CDR2: LNHNV and YYDKDF (reference sequence). V dropped 0 bases and J dropped 6 bases, with 12 bases sitting between them. The CDR3 runs 16 residues. The CDR3 is CATSRDDFRVNSPLHF. CDR3 bases: TGTGCCACCAGCAGAGATGACTTCAGGGTTAATTCACCCCTCCACTTT.

This clonotype was recorded a few times. This sequence joins TRBV29-1 and TRBJ2-3; D ambiguous. The germline V gene encodes CDR1 SQVTM and CDR2 ANQGSEA. The CDR3 spans 14 residues. V lost 6 bases and J lost 4, with 17 bases in between. This CDR3 reads CSVDLVGLADTQYF. As DNA, the CDR3 is TGCAGCGTCGACCTGGTGGGTTTGGCAGATACGCAGTATTTT.

This clonotype was seen a handful of times. This CDR3 is CATSTGRLNEQFF. CDR3 nucleotides: TGTGCCACCAGCACCGGGCGGCTCAATGAGCAGTTCTTC. The chain is built from TRBV15 and TRBJ2-1; D is ambiguous. The CDR3 has 13 residues. The V and J ends lost 4 bases and 6 bases respectively, with 10 bases between them. CDR1 and CDR2 (germline): LNHNV, YYDKDF (reference sequence). The full variable domain, with the rest looked up from reference TRBV15 and TRBJ2-1, is DAMVIQNPRYQVTQFGKPVTLSCSQTLNHNVMYWYQQKSSQAPKLLFHYYDKDFNNEADTPDNFQSRRPNTSFCFLDIRSPGLGDTAMYLCATSTGRLNEQFFGPGTRLTVL.

The gene calls are TRBV7-8 and TRBJ2-1, with 9 bases matching TRBD2. J was trimmed by 4 bases and V by 5 bases; bases with no gene match: 15. Looked up from germline, CDR1 is SGHVS and CDR2 is FQNEAQ. CDR3 length: 18 residues. The CDR3 loop is CASSPGVLSGSPYNEQFF. CDR3 coding DNA: TGTGCCAGCAGCCCGGGGGTCCTTAGCGGGAGTCCGTACAATGAGCAGTTCTTC.

This clonotype was detected a few times. J is TRBJ2-1 and V is TRBV29-1; 16 nucleotides line up with TRBD2. V lost 6 bases and J lost 8; bases outside the gene matches: 1. Per germline, CDR1 SQVTM and CDR2 ANQGSEA. This CDR3 spans 13 amino acids. CDR3 coding DNA: TGCAGCGTGGGACTAGCGGGAGGGTATGAGCAGTTCTTC. The encoded protein is CSVGLAGGYEQFF.

The gene calls are TRBV9 and TRBJ1-1; D unclear. V was pared by 4 bases and J by 3 bases, with 25 bases between. CDR1 is SGDLS and CDR2 is YYNGEE in the germline V gene. This CDR3 spans 18 amino acids. CDR3 protein: CASSLHWGQASTDTEAFF. The CDR3 nucleotides read TGTGCCAGCAGCCTTCACTGGGGTCAGGCCTCGACCGACACTGAAGCTTTCTTT.

The chain carries TRBV5-1 and TRBJ2-4, with 7 nucleotides matching TRBD1. CDR1 and CDR2 from the germline V gene are SGHRS and YFSETQ. With 2 bases clipped from V and 8 bases from J, the junction kept 7 bases outside the gene matches. The CDR3 has 14 amino acids. The CDR3 nucleotides are TGCGCCAGCAGCTTAGGGGCCACAGGGGACATTCAGTACTTC. Its translation: CASSLGATGDIQYF.

The chain recombines TRBV4-1 with TRBJ2-3; 12 nucleotides match TRBD2. CDR1 is MGHRA and CDR2 is YSYEKL in the germline V gene. The trim removed 2 bases at V and 2 bases at J, leaving 8 bases unmatched. The CDR3 has 18 residues. The CDR3 coding sequence is TGCGCCAGCAGCCAACAGCTAGCGGGGGGGTCGAACACAGATACGCAGTATTTT. This sequence encodes CASSQQLAGGSNTDTQYF.

The sample holds a few counts of this clonotype. V is TRBV2 and J is TRBJ2-2, with unresolved D. The CDR3 is made up of 16 amino acids. Germline V lookup: CDR1 SNHLY, CDR2 FYNNEI. The germline V and J ends were trimmed by 4 bases and 4 bases, with 16 bases remaining between them. The CDR3 DNA reads TGTGCCAGCAGTGGTGGTCTTTATACGGGCACCGGGGAGCTGTTTTTT. This codes for CASSGGLYTGTGELFF.